One and the same sample provided the 25 T cell receptor beta chains below, sequenced in a study of shared clonotypes between healthy human individuals. Naive-designated CD8 cells lacked CD45RO, were positively enriched for CCR7, and omitted terminally differentiated effector memory CD45RA+ cells. The protocol was immunoSEQ multiplex PCR, while the TCRdb copy is restricted to in-frame clones and leaves out a portion. The table records more than 550,000 clones, 92% of them present only once. The sample consisted of naive CD8+ T cells sorted from blood. Every receptor here comes from a man aged 25 to 40 in good health.

This clone occurred once. V and J are TRBV18 and TRBJ2-2, with TRBD2 matching 8 bases. The V segment lost 5 bases and the J segment 4 bases; nucleotides outside the gene matches: 6. This CDR3 comprises 15 residues. Germline-derived CDR1 and CDR2 are KGHSH and LQKENI. As DNA, the CDR3 is TGTGCCAGCTCAACGCGGGAGGCGGCCACCGGGGAGCTGTTTTTT. Protein: CASSTREAATGELFF.

V and J are TRBV27 and TRBJ2-7, with D unclear. Germline-derived CDR1 and CDR2 are MNHEY and SMNVEV (reference sequence). This CDR3 contains 13 residues. Trimming took off 2 bases at V and 4 bases at J, with 9 bases between the two ends. The CDR3 here is CASSLKELYEQYF. CDR3 DNA sequence: TGTGCCAGCAGTTTAAAGGAGTTATACGAGCAGTACTTC.

For this clone: This specimen includes other DNA sequences encoding the same CDR3. The chain links TRBV6-1 to TRBJ1-2; possible D gene TRBD1, 6 bases. V was shortened by 4 bases and J by 2 bases, with 8 bases between the two germline ends. Germline CDR1 MNHNS, CDR2 SASEGT. The CDR3 is 13 amino acids. CDR3 loop: CASSVDSNYGYTF. CDR3 in DNA: TGTGCCAGCAGTGTGGACAGCAACTATGGCTACACCTTC.

The chain couples TRBV11-2 to TRBJ2-2; unclear D gene. V was pared by 5 bases and J by 4 bases, with 20 bases between. Germline V gives CDR1 SGHAT, CDR2 FQNNGV. The length of the CDR3 is 17 residues. CDR3 loop: CASSHSVELGLTGELFF. In nucleotides, the CDR3 is TGTGCCAGCAGCCACTCAGTCGAGCTCGGCCTCACCGGGGAGCTGTTTTTT.

The chain links TRBV7-6 to TRBJ1-4; the D gene is possibly TRBD1 (5 bases). Trimming removed 4 bases from V and 6 bases from J, with 9 bases in between. Germline V gene data show CDR1 as SGHVS and CDR2 as FNYEAQ. The CDR3 runs to 13 residues. CDR3 region: CASSSDSYEKLFF. CDR3 DNA: TGTGCCAGCAGCTCAGACAGTTATGAAAAACTGTTTTTT.

This sequence joins TRBV27 and TRBJ2-1; 12 nucleotides agree with TRBD2. There are 15 residues in the CDR3. From germline, CDR1 is MNHEY and CDR2 SMNVEV (reference sequence). J was trimmed by 6 bases and V by 4 bases; bases with no gene match: 4. The CDR3 here is CASSSWTSGTNEQFF. The DNA for the CDR3 is TGTGCCAGCAGTTCCTGGACTAGCGGGACCAATGAGCAGTTCTTC.

This rearrangement joins TRBV7-3 to TRBJ1-1, with D unclear. This CDR3 comprises 15 residues. Germline CDR1 reads SGHTA; CDR2 reads FQGTGA. V was pared by 1 base and J by 1 base, with 10 bases between. CDR3 in amino acids: CASSLIDGANTEAFF. DNA of the CDR3: TGTGCCAGCAGCTTAATCGACGGAGCGAACACTGAAGCTTTCTTT.

V gene TRBV7-9 combines with J gene TRBJ2-2, with D hard to call. In germline, CDR1 is SEHNR, CDR2 FQNEAQ (reference sequence). The CDR3 is 13 residues long. The V and J ends lost 1 base and 7 bases respectively, with 7 bases between them. The CDR3 here is CASSLGGGGELFF. The CDR3, as DNA: TGTGCCAGCAGCTTAGGAGGTGGCGGGGAGCTGTTTTTT. Drawing the rest from reference TRBV7-9 and TRBJ2-2, the complete variable domain is DTGVSQNPRHKITKRGQNVTFRCDPISEHNRLYWYRQTLGQGPEFLTYFQNEAQLEKSRLLSDRFSAERPKGSFSTLEIQRTEQGDSAMYLCASSLGGGGELFFGEGSRLTVL.

The chain employs TRBV5-1 and TRBJ2-3; 7 nucleotides agree with TRBD1. V lost 3 bases to trimming and J lost 6 bases; unmatched junction nucleotides: 7. Germline loops: CDR1 SGHRS, CDR2 YFSETQ. The CDR3 contains 14 residues. The CDR3 nucleotides are TGCGCCAGCAGCTACCGGGACAGATTCGATACGCAGTATTTT. It yields the protein CASSYRDRFDTQYF.

The chain employs TRBV13 and TRBJ2-7; 10 positions agree with TRBD2. V was clipped by 0 bases and J by 1 base; unmatched bases: 6. The CDR3 is 17 amino acids. The germline V gene encodes CDR1 PRHDT and CDR2 FYEKMQ (reference sequence). The CDR3 loop is CASSLGILAGDSYEQYF. The CDR3 DNA sequence: TGTGCCAGCAGCTTAGGGATCCTAGCGGGAGATTCCTACGAGCAGTACTTC.

The chain uses TRBV11-2 and TRBJ2-7; the D call may be TRBD1 or TRBD2 (6 bases each). The V gene lost 2 bases and the J gene lost 2 bases, with 16 bases spanning the gap. The CDR3 consists of 16 residues. Germline V gene lookup returns CDR1 SGHAT and CDR2 FQNNGV. CDR3 loop: CASSLSRGAGPYEQYF. The CDR3 bases are TGTGCCAGCAGCTTAAGTAGGGGGGCCGGCCCCTACGAGCAGTACTTC.

The genes are TRBV7-6 and TRBJ2-1; D is ambiguous. This CDR3 spans 12 amino acids. V lost 1 base to trimming and J lost 10 bases, with 8 bases between them. CDR1 and CDR2 from the germline V gene are SGHVS and FNYEAQ. Here the CDR3 reads CASSLGWREQFF. For the CDR3, the DNA is TGTGCCAGCAGCTTAGGTTGGCGGGAGCAGTTCTTC.

The V and J genes are TRBV28 and TRBJ2-3; TRBD2 matches at 7 bases. Germline values: CDR1 MDHEN, CDR2 SYDVKM. V gave up 5 bases and J gave up 2 bases; unmatched junction bases: 10. The CDR3 is 16 residues long. The chain's CDR3 is CASSLGRGMPTDTQYF. The CDR3 DNA follows: TGTGCCAGCAGTCTGGGGCGGGGGATGCCCACAGATACGCAGTATTTT.

The J gene is TRBJ2-4, the V gene TRBV7-6; 7 bases align to TRBD2. The junction had 11 bases not matched to a gene; V was cut back by 5 bases and J by 1 base. The CDR3 runs 17 residues. The germline V gene has CDR1 SGHVS and CDR2 FNYEAQ. The DNA for the CDR3 is TGTGCCAGCAGCCCAAAATTTGGGGAGGGGGCCAAAAACATTCAGTACTTC. It encodes CASSPKFGEGAKNIQYF.

The gene calls are TRBV4-3 and TRBJ2-3, with D perhaps matching TRBD2 (5 bases). The germline CDR1 and CDR2 sequences are LGHNA and YSLEER. V shed 0 bases and J shed 0 bases, with 13 bases lying between them. There are 17 residues in the CDR3. The CDR3 region has the DNA TGCGCCAGCAGCCAAGATCGGCCTAGCTCCAGCACAGATACGCAGTATTTT. Its protein product is CASSQDRPSSSTDTQYF.

The V and J genes are TRBV6-5 and TRBJ2-1; 10 positions match TRBD2. The CDR3 consists of 14 residues. Germline V CDR1 and CDR2: MNHEY, SVGAGI. Trimming at V came to 5 bases and at J to 7 bases, leaving 5 bases not matched to a gene. CDR3 in amino acids: CASSPSGRLNEQFF. The CDR3 region has the DNA TGTGCCAGCAGTCCTAGCGGGAGATTGAATGAGCAGTTCTTC.

As for this clone: This CDR3 is also generated by other DNA sequences in the sample. V is TRBV11-2 and J is TRBJ2-1, with D hard to call. The CDR3 has 12 amino acids. V shed 1 base and J shed 3 bases, with 1 base lying between them. The germline gives CDR1 SGHAT, CDR2 FQNNGV. The CDR3 spells CASSLGYNEQFF. The CDR3 coding sequence is TGTGCCAGCAGCTTAGGCTACAATGAGCAGTTCTTC.

The chain couples TRBV13 to TRBJ2-1; 10 bases match TRBD2. V was pared by 3 bases and J by 4 bases, with 3 bases of the junction left unmatched. There are 15 residues in the CDR3. The germline gives CDR1 PRHDT, CDR2 FYEKMQ (reference sequence). This CDR3 reads CASSFRLAGYNEQFF. The CDR3 DNA follows: TGTGCCAGCAGCTTCAGACTAGCGGGTTACAATGAGCAGTTCTTC.

V and J are TRBV7-2 and TRBJ2-7; a possible D gene is TRBD1 (5 bases). The CDR3 extends over 17 amino acids. Trimming took off 4 bases at V and 3 bases at J, with 22 bases between the two ends. Germline CDR1 reads SGHTA; CDR2 reads FQGNSA. CDR3 DNA sequence: TGTGCCAGCAGCTCGACCTACCGACAGCTCACTCTCTACGAGCAGTACTTC. Protein product: CASSSTYRQLTLYEQYF.

The chain carries TRBV9 and TRBJ2-5; possible D gene TRBD2, 7 bases. V was cut by 0 bases and J by 4 bases, with 13 bases left in between. The CDR3 runs 15 residues. CDR1 SGDLS and CDR2 YYNGEE come from the germline V gene. Written as DNA, the CDR3 is TGTGCCAGCAGCGTAGCTGGGGGAGGGGGAGAGACCCAGTACTTC. Translating gives CASSVAGGGGETQYF. Together with reference TRBV9 and TRBJ2-5, the CDR3 gives the full variable domain: DSGVTQTPKHLITATGQRVTLRCSPRSGDLSVYWYQQSLDQGLQFLIQYYNGEERAKGNILERFSAQQFPDLHSELNLSSLELGDSALYFCASSVAGGGGETQYFGPGTRLLVL.

The chain recombines TRBV27 with TRBJ2-6, with D perhaps TRBD2 (5 bases). The V and J ends lost 5 bases and 1 base respectively, with 18 bases between them. The CDR3 consists of 18 residues. Germline values: CDR1 MNHEY, CDR2 SMNVEV (reference sequence). The CDR3 nucleotides are TGTGCCAGCAGTCTCGCTAGCCTTTTAGGATCTGGGGCCAACGTCCTGACTTTC. It encodes CASSLASLLGSGANVLTF.

The rearrangement uses TRBV19 and TRBJ2-7, with TRBD1 as a possible D gene (5 bases). The CDR3 is made up of 14 amino acids. V gave up 1 base and J gave up 7 bases, with 14 bases separating them. The germline V gene has CDR1 LNHDA and CDR2 SQIVND (reference sequence). CDR3 protein: CASSIAPQGTEQYF. The CDR3 coding sequence is TGTGCCAGTAGTATAGCCCCCCAGGGTACAGAGCAGTACTTC.

The gene calls are TRBV18 and TRBJ2-7; TRBD1 aligns across 9 bases. Germline V CDR1 and CDR2: KGHSH, LQKENI. The CDR3 extends over 16 amino acids. The trim removed 6 bases at V and 4 bases at J, leaving 13 bases unmatched. For the CDR3, the DNA is TGTGCCAGCTCCCCAGGGACAGGGCTTTTGGTGTACGAGCAGTACTTC. Protein product: CASSPGTGLLVYEQYF.

The chain links TRBV28 to TRBJ1-1; 7 bases fit TRBD1. The CDR3 contains 16 residues. Germline CDR1 reads MDHEN; CDR2 reads SYDVKM. Trimming cost V 5 bases and J 6 bases; bases outside gene matches: 15. The CDR3 nucleotides read TGTGCCAGCAGTCTCAGAGTTGTGAGGGGGCCAGCTGAAGCTTTCTTT. It yields the protein CASSLRVVRGPAEAFF.

The rearrangement links TRBV27 to TRBJ1-1; D is perhaps TRBD1 (6 bases). The CDR3 length is 15 residues. V lost 2 bases, J lost 6 bases, and 16 bases lay in between. Germline assignment: CDR1 MNHEY and CDR2 SMNVEV (reference sequence). CDR3 DNA: TGTGCCAGCAGTTTAGGGGGCATGCGGTTACCTGAAGCTTTCTTT. It yields the protein CASSLGGMRLPEAFF.